Below are 13 T cell receptor beta chains sequenced from a single sample in a study of T cell responses to AZD1222 COVID-19 vaccine. TCRdb's copy holds only in-frame clones and misses some; the assay was immunoSEQ multiplex PCR. The sample holds 90,000 to 120,000 clones, roughly 85% seen once. The sequences come from peripheral blood, collected 28 days after the second AZD1222 dose. The receptors stem from an adult who received the AZD1222 COVID-19 vaccine.

This chain links TRBV6-4 with TRBJ1-2; 9 bases match TRBD1. CDR1 is MRHNA, CDR2 SNTAGT, per germline. This CDR3 is built from 18 residues. J lost 8 bases, V lost 2 bases, and 18 bases had no gene match. CDR3 protein: CASSDAFIRGTGPGGYTF. As DNA, the CDR3 is TGTGCCAGCAGTGACGCATTTATCCGAGGGACAGGGCCCGGAGGCTACACCTTC.

The chain carries TRBV27 and TRBJ1-2, with D unresolved. V was trimmed by 6 bases and J by 4 bases, leaving 18 bases between them. Germline assignment: CDR1 MNHEY and CDR2 SMNVEV (reference sequence). The CDR3 sequence is 15 residues long. The CDR3 sequence is CASSISGLETYGYTF. CDR3 coding DNA: TGTGCCAGCAGCATTAGTGGTTTGGAAACCTATGGCTACACCTTC.

The V gene is TRBV27, the J gene TRBJ2-5; D is perhaps TRBD1 (6 bases). The CDR3 consists of 15 residues. The germline CDR1 and CDR2 sequences are MNHEY and SMNVEV (reference sequence). The V end was cut by 6 bases, the J end by 5 bases, with 19 bases between. The CDR3 DNA reads TGTGCCAGCAGAACAATTCAGGGGCGCCGGGAGACCCAGTACTTC. Its translation: CASRTIQGRRETQYF.

DNA for the CDR3: TGTGCCAGCAGCAAACCGGGACAGGGGGCCACTGAAGCTTTCTTT. Its protein product is CASSKPGQGATEAFF. The chain carries TRBV7-9 and TRBJ1-1, with 12 bases identical to TRBD1. The CDR3 extends over 15 amino acids. Trimming took 5 bases from V and 4 from J; bases not matched to a gene: 5. Germline CDR1 is SEHNR and CDR2 is FQNEAQ (reference sequence).

The chain employs TRBV29-1 and TRBJ2-1, with a tentative D call TRBD1 (5 bases). V gave up 6 bases and J gave up 7 bases, with 10 bases separating them. The CDR3 loop spans 11 amino acids. Looked up from germline, CDR1 is SQVTM and CDR2 is ANQGSEA. The CDR3 nucleotides are TGCAGCGTCGCCGGACAAAATGAGCAGTTCTTC. Residues: CSVAGQNEQFF.

This chain connects TRBV10-1 to TRBJ1-1; D gene uncertain. With 7 bases removed from V and 1 base from J, the gap between germline ends came to 7 bases. The CDR3 extends over 12 amino acids. CDR1 and CDR2 (germline): WNHNN, SYGVQD (reference sequence). This chain's CDR3 is CASNSGNTEAFF. CDR3 nucleotide sequence: TGCGCCAGCAACTCGGGGAACACTGAAGCTTTCTTT.

The chain has TRBV9 and TRBJ2-1; the D call may be TRBD1 or TRBD2 (5 bases each). Germline V gives CDR1 SGDLS, CDR2 YYNGEE. This CDR3 region has 16 residues. With 2 bases removed from V and 6 bases from J, the gap between germline ends came to 18 bases. DNA of the CDR3: TGTGCCAGCAGCGTGAGACAGTCCCGAGGGGTCAATGAGCAGTTCTTC. This translates into CASSVRQSRGVNEQFF.

The V call is TRBV7-2, the J call TRBJ2-3; no reliable D call. V was shortened by 5 bases and J by 0 bases, with 9 bases between the two germline ends. The CDR3 runs to 14 residues. CDR1 is SGHTA and CDR2 is FQGNSA in the germline V gene. The CDR3 DNA is TGTGCCAGCAGCGTCCAACAGAGCACAGATACGCAGTATTTT. Translation: CASSVQQSTDTQYF. Drawing the rest from reference TRBV7-2 and TRBJ2-3, the complete variable domain is GAGVSQSPSNKVTEKGKDVELRCDPISGHTALYWYRQSLGQGLEFLIYFQGNSAPDKSGLPSDRFSAERTGGSVSTLTIQRTQQEDSAVYLCASSVQQSTDTQYFGPGTRLTVL.

The CDR3: CASSSLTGERVNQPQHF. The DNA of the CDR3 is TGTGCCAGCAGTTCCTTGACAGGGGAAAGGGTCAATCAGCCCCAGCATTTT. The chain couples TRBV28 to TRBJ1-5; 8 bases match TRBD1. Looked up from germline, CDR1 is MDHEN and CDR2 is SYDVKM. This CDR3 region has 17 residues. With V trimmed by 4 bases and J by 3 bases, 11 bases remained unmatched.

This clone appeared once. J is TRBJ2-7 and V is TRBV3-1 (or the pseudogene TRBV3-2); TRBD1 is a possible D gene (9 bases). Germline lookup yields CDR1 LGHDT and CDR2 YNNKEL (reference sequence). This CDR3 has 15 amino acids. V lost 5 bases, J lost 4 bases, and 18 bases lay in between. CDR3 DNA sequence: TGTGCCAGCAGCGCGGGGGGACAGGGAGGGTACGAGCAGTACTTC. Translating it yields CASSAGGQGGYEQYF.

V is TRBV7-2 and J is TRBJ2-3; no definite D call. Per germline, CDR1 SGHTA and CDR2 FQGNSA. The CDR3 runs to 12 residues. The V and J ends lost 2 bases and 2 bases respectively, with 2 bases between them. The CDR3 reads CASSLPTDTQYF. DNA of the CDR3: TGTGCCAGCAGCTTACCCACAGATACGCAGTATTTT. Together with reference TRBV7-2 and TRBJ2-3, the CDR3 gives the full variable domain: GAGVSQSPSNKVTEKGKDVELRCDPISGHTALYWYRQSLGQGLEFLIYFQGNSAPDKSGLPSDRFSAERTGGSVSTLTIQRTQQEDSAVYLCASSLPTDTQYFGPGTRLTVL.

The rearrangement joins TRBV29-1 to TRBJ2-2; D is undetermined. V gave up 3 bases and J gave up 4 bases, with 0 bases separating them. This CDR3 spans 10 amino acids. Germline CDR1 SQVTM, CDR2 ANQGSEA. The CDR3 nucleotides read TGCAGCGTTGACACCGGGGAGCTGTTTTTT. Its translation: CSVDTGELFF.

The chain combines TRBV30 with TRBJ1-3; possibly TRBD1 for D (5 bases). V dropped 1 base and J dropped 4 bases, with 11 bases sitting between them. This CDR3 has 14 amino acids. Germline CDR1 reads GTSNPN; CDR2 reads SVGIG (reference sequence). The CDR3 nucleotides read TGTGCCTGGAGTGACGGGACCGCAGGAAACACCATATATTTT. Translation: CAWSDGTAGNTIYF.